This T cell receptor beta chain appears in the sequencing data of a study of OX40 agonist ivuxolimab in advanced cancers. Context from the whole study: The costimulatory receptor OX40 (CD134) was targeted by ivuxolimab, a fully human IgG2 agonistic monoclonal antibody. Intravenous ivuxolimab was administered to patients every 2 weeks at six dose levels: 0.01, 0.1, 0.3, 1.5, 3 and 10 mg/kg. Among the roughly 54 dose-escalation patients, about 19 had hepatocellular carcinoma, 15 or so melanoma, 9 renal cell carcinoma and 9 head and neck cancer. The dose-escalation cohort was roughly 83% male with a mean age of approximately 59 years, ranging from about 23 to 85. Prior anti-PD-1, anti-PD-L1 or anti-CTLA-4 therapy was permitted, and checkpoint inhibitors had been received by about 37% of dose-escalation patients. Partial responses occurred in three dose-escalation patients, of whom one had hepatocellular carcinoma and two had cutaneous melanoma. The purpose of peripheral TCRbeta sequencing was to test whether ivuxolimab changed TCR sequence diversity and led to clonal T-cell expansion. The paper covers the monotherapy dose-escalation part of the phase I ivuxolimab trial, which included N = 52 patients. Broad study findings and their caveats: In partial responders in the 0.1-3.0 mg/kg groups, normalized peripheral clonal expansion was found to be among the lowest, especially among CD8+ T cells. After ivuxolimab, CD8+ T cells had more expanded clones than CD4+ T cells on average. Low levels of normalized T-cell clonal expansion were also seen in some patients who did not respond. At doses of 0.1 to 3.0 mg/kg, clonal expansion of both CD4+ and CD8+ blood T cells was observed from baseline to week 6. The antigen specificity of the peripheral T cells that underwent clonal expansion was not determined.

Patients with a history of autoimmune disease or receiving systemic immunosuppression were excluded from the trial. In every dose cohort, peripheral blood was drawn for TCR sequencing at baseline, cycle 4 day 1, and cycle 7 day 1. Samples were obtained from an open-label, multicenter, first-in-human phase I dose-escalation trial of ivuxolimab. Adults with locally advanced or metastatic melanoma, renal cell carcinoma, hepatocellular carcinoma or head and neck squamous cell carcinoma were enrolled in the trial. CD4+ and CD8+ T cells were sorted separately from peripheral blood before TCR sequencing. For sequencing of the TCRbeta CDR3 region, genomic DNA was extracted from the sorted cells. The immunoSEQ Assay was used to sequence the TCRbeta CDR3 regions. Imported from immuneACCESS, the table was reduced by TCRdb to in-frame sequences with V and J called. These copies leave out some clones; in studies compared against another copy, an unresolved V gene accounts for under half, and the cause of the remainder is not known. This sample gives roughly 71,000 clones in total; roughly 84% of them show up just once. The top ten constitute roughly 0.79% of the sample.

Remarks on this clone: Its antigen remains undetermined. No much larger clone exists at a distance of one base, and base qualities are not known.

This TCR was sampled from an adult with an advanced solid tumor such as melanoma, head and neck, liver or kidney cancer. This sample comprised CD4+ or CD8+ T cells sorted from blood, obtained in a trial of the OX40 agonist ivuxolimab.

The CDR3 region: CASSFLGESTEAFF. The DNA reads as follows: TGTGCCAGCAGCTTCTTGGGTGAAAGCACTGAAGCTTTCTTT. The rearranged chain carries TRBV5-5 and TRBJ1-1; no D segment can be confidently identified. V loses 2 bases of germline sequence and J loses 4 bases, and the interval between the two ends is 12 bases. The germline V gene encodes CDR1 SGHKS and CDR2 YYEKEE (reference sequence). The CDR3 goes from the cysteine to the phenylalanine over 14 residues. Only the CDR3 DNA stays, 42 bases, in frame from base 1. With the rest looked up from the reference TRBV5-5 and TRBJ1-1 genes rather than sequenced, the full variable domain is DAGVTQSPTHLIKTRGQQVTLRCSPISGHKSVSWYQQVLGQGPQFIFQYYEKEERGRGNFPDRFSARQFPNYSSELNVNALLLGDSALYLCASSFLGESTEAFFGQGTRLTVV.